This TCR beta chain was sequenced for a study of molecular identifiers for immune sequencing clone quantification. Findings of the study overall: Clones above 20 RNA copies contained over 97% of effector molecules and under 1% of naive molecules. Barcode collisions between identical TCR molecules could shrink estimates of highly expanded clone sizes.

This clonotype was detected once. Antigen: not known. TCRdb reprocessed the PCR reads with MiXCR, giving one entry per CDR3 protein. Here the sample spans some 680,000 distinct CDR3 sequences, around 25% being singletons. This CDR3 is 13 amino acids long. Germline loops: CDR1 SGHDN, CDR2 FVKESK. J gave up 14 bases and V 3 bases, and 12 bases lay outside the gene matches. From roughly 20,000 to 1,000,000 sorted cells, naive CD8 libraries were generated with 10%, 30% or 50% RNA. Researchers sorted naive CD8 T cells as cells that were CD8+CD4-CCR7+CD45RA+. Material for sequencing was naive CD8+ T cells from blood, with Jurkat cell RNA spiked in. Regarding subset: FACS-sorted CD8+CD4-CCR7+CD45RA+ naive T cells. The chain employs TRBV14 and TRBJ2-5, with 7 bases aligning to TRBD1. The receptor comes from a human donor in good health. Some libraries in this study had Jurkat cell RNA spiked in. The CDR3 DNA follows: TGTGCCAGCAGCCAGGGTGCCGGGGACAGCTCCTACTTC. It translates to CASSQGAGDSSYF.